These 24 T cell receptor beta chains came from one sample sequenced in a study of blood T cells in healthy people across ages. Primers used in a second PCR of roughly 6 to 11 cycles were a sample-barcoded 5' primer and a J-beta primer mix. TCRdb passed the 5' RACE reads through MiXCR, listing each CDR3 protein once. The repertoire holds roughly 2 million distinct CDR3 sequences, with around half as singletons. The sequenced sample consisted of blood. Every receptor here comes from a woman aged 40 to 49 in good health.

V is TRBV12-3 or TRBV12-4 and J is TRBJ2-5, with D unresolved. CDR3 size: 16 residues. V shed 0 bases and J shed 2 bases, with 13 bases lying between them. CDR3 DNA: TGTGCCAGCAGTTTAGCGAAGCGTTTGGGACAAGAGACCCAGTACTTC. This translates into CASSLAKRLGQETQYF.

The chain couples TRBV12-3 or TRBV12-4 to TRBJ2-5; 13 bases map to TRBD2. CDR3 length: 18 amino acids. J gave up 11 bases and V 1 base, and 16 bases lay outside the gene matches. This chain's CDR3 is CASSLVATSGGVKNEQYF. CDR3 DNA sequence: TGTGCCAGCAGTTTAGTGGCCACTAGCGGGGGGGTTAAGAATGAGCAGTACTTC.

This clonotype was detected a few times. V usage is TRBV4-1 and J usage is TRBJ2-7, with D unresolved. The CDR3 is 16 residues long. Between the trimmed V and J ends, which lost 0 bases and 2 bases, there was a span of 14 bases. The germline V gene has CDR1 MGHRA and CDR2 YSYEKL. The CDR3 sequence is CASSQERYDNTYEQYF. The DNA of the CDR3 is TGCGCCAGCAGCCAAGAAAGGTACGACAATACCTACGAGCAGTACTTC.

This clonotype showed up just a few times. The chain employs TRBV9 and TRBJ2-1, with D tentatively TRBD2 (6 bases). The germline V gene has CDR1 SGDLS and CDR2 YYNGEE. The CDR3 consists of 17 residues. V was trimmed by 2 bases and J by 7 bases, leaving 22 bases between them. The CDR3 coding sequence is TGTGCCAGCAGCGTTACCCCTAGCGTCCGAAGGGCGAATGAGCAGTTCTTC. Translation: CASSVTPSVRRANEQFF. The full variable domain, in which reference TRBV9 and TRBJ2-1 provide the parts outside the CDR3, is DSGVTQTPKHLITATGQRVTLRCSPRSGDLSVYWYQQSLDQGLQFLIQYYNGEERAKGNILERFSAQQFPDLHSELNLSSLELGDSALYFCASSVTPSVRRANEQFFGPGTRLTVL.

This clonotype was recorded at least ten times. CDR3 sequence (DNA): TGTGCCAGCAGCACAGGGGTAAGGGCCTACAATGAGCAGTTCTTC. It codes for CASSTGVRAYNEQFF. The chain joins TRBV7-2 to TRBJ2-1; 7 bases align to TRBD1. CDR3 size: 15 residues. V gave up 5 bases and J gave up 2 bases; unmatched junction bases: 6. Germline V gene data show CDR1 as SGHTA and CDR2 as FQGNSA.

The chain is built from TRBV7-9 and TRBJ1-6; unclear D gene. The CDR3 sequence is 15 residues long. Per germline, CDR1 SEHNR and CDR2 FQNEAQ (reference sequence). V was clipped by 1 base and J by 10 bases, with 14 bases between them. In nucleotides, the CDR3 is TGTGCCAGCAGCTTAGGTACAGCCTTTAAGTCACCCCTCCACTTT. This codes for CASSLGTAFKSPLHF.

The chain is built from TRBV20-1 and TRBJ2-5, with D possibly being TRBD2 (6 bases). Deletions cut 0 bases from V and 5 bases from J, with 16 bases between. The CDR3 extends over 15 amino acids. CDR1 and CDR2 from the germline V gene are DFQATT and SNEGSKA (reference sequence). The CDR3 sequence: CSARDTVGGRETQYF. CDR3 DNA sequence: TGCAGTGCTAGAGACACAGTGGGAGGACGGGAGACCCAGTACTTC.

This CDR3 is CSARRPSGGETQYF. The CDR3 nucleotides are TGCAGTGCTAGACGGCCTAGCGGGGGGGAGACCCAGTACTTC. The rearrangement uses TRBV20-1 and TRBJ2-5; 11 positions match TRBD2. Germline lookup yields CDR1 DFQATT and CDR2 SNEGSKA (reference sequence). Unmatched junction bases numbered 4, after V lost 2 bases and J lost 5 bases. There are 14 residues in the CDR3.

This clonotype has more than one count but fewer than ten. The genes are TRBV9 and TRBJ2-1, with D perhaps given as TRBD1 or TRBD2 (6 bases each). Germline V gives CDR1 SGDLS, CDR2 YYNGEE. The V end lost 0 bases, the J end lost 8 bases, and 12 bases lay between the germline ends. The CDR3 has 14 amino acids. Written as DNA, the CDR3 is TGTGCCAGCAGCGTAGGGGGGGCTAGCGATGAGCAGTTCTTC. Translating it yields CASSVGGASDEQFF.

As concerns this clonotype: Relative to the germline gene, one junction end is altered; a read error may explain this. The chain has TRBV12-3 or TRBV12-4 and TRBJ2-4; maybe TRBD1 (6 bases). This CDR3 has 16 residues. CDR3 sequence reads: CASSTRNRVAKNVQYF. The CDR3 nucleotides read TGTGCCAGCAGCACCCGGAACAGGGTCGCCAAAAACGTTCAGTACTTC.

In regard to this clonotype: The junction departs from the called germline gene at one end, perhaps through a read error. V usage is TRBV5-1 and J usage is TRBJ2-1; D remains ambiguous. The CDR3 consists of 12 residues. CDR1 and CDR2 (germline): SGHRS, YFSETQ. In nucleotides, the CDR3 is TGCGCCAGCATCTTGGGGTTCAATGAGCAGTTCTTC. Its translation: CASILGFNEQFF.

The rearrangement joins TRBV5-1 to TRBJ2-3; TRBD1 is a possible D gene (8 bases). Germline CDR1 and CDR2: SGHRS and YFSETQ. The CDR3 loop spans 18 amino acids. V was cut by 4 bases and J by 0 bases, with 21 bases left in between. The CDR3 spells CASSPGMSGTGSTDTQYF. The CDR3 region has the DNA TGCGCCAGCAGCCCCGGGATGAGCGGGACAGGTAGCACAGATACGCAGTATTTT.

This clonotype appeared a few times. V usage is TRBV20-1 and J usage is TRBJ2-3; possibly TRBD1 or TRBD2 for D (5 bases each). The ends were cut back, 6 bases at V and 3 bases at J, with 19 bases in the middle. This CDR3 is 15 amino acids long. From germline, CDR1 is DFQATT and CDR2 SNEGSKA (reference sequence). CDR3 amino acids: CSADGRGAGTDTQYF. In nucleotides, the CDR3 is TGCAGTGCGGACGGTCGAGGGGCCGGGACAGATACGCAGTATTTT.

The chain employs TRBV29-1 and TRBJ2-2; D is possibly TRBD1 or TRBD2 (7 bases each). CDR3 size: 14 residues. Looked up from germline, CDR1 is SQVTM and CDR2 is ANQGSEA. V was clipped by 4 bases and J by 3 bases, with 12 bases between them. CDR3 nucleotide sequence: TGCAGCGTTGGAGCAGGGGGGGACACCGGGGAGCTGTTTTTT. It is translated as CSVGAGGDTGELFF.

The chain carries TRBV7-3 and TRBJ2-5; D remains ambiguous. The CDR3 contains 13 residues. V was cut by 5 bases and J by 1 base, with 8 bases left in between. Per the germline V gene, CDR1 is SGHTA and CDR2 is FQGTGA. For the CDR3, the DNA is TGTGCCAGCAGCCCCAAGCCCCAAGAGACCCAGTACTTC. It translates to CASSPKPQETQYF.

The chain carries TRBV7-9 and TRBJ2-3; a possible D gene is TRBD2 (6 bases). V was shortened by 5 bases and J by 2 bases, with 20 bases between the two germline ends. Germline-derived CDR1 and CDR2 are SEHNR and FQNEAQ (reference sequence). The CDR3 extends over 17 amino acids. CDR3 protein: CASSLSSRRDSTDTQYF. The CDR3 region has the DNA TGTGCCAGCAGCCTCAGTTCAAGACGGGACTCCACAGATACGCAGTATTTT.

There are a few counts of this clonotype. The chain carries TRBV29-1 and TRBJ2-1; D ambiguous. The V gene's germline CDR1 is SQVTM and CDR2 ANQGSEA. Trimming cost V 5 bases and J 7 bases, with 9 bases left between them. The CDR3 runs to 11 residues. The CDR3 nucleotides are TGCAGCGTTTACAGTGGAAATGAGCAGTTCTTC. This gives the protein CSVYSGNEQFF.

This clonotype was seen a few times. The V and J genes are TRBV15 and TRBJ2-7, with no clear D. Germline assignment: CDR1 LNHNV and CDR2 YYDKDF (reference sequence). The CDR3 contains 13 residues. Between the trimmed V and J ends, which lost 4 bases and 3 bases, there was a span of 10 bases. In nucleotides, the CDR3 is TGTGCCACCAGCAACGCAAACAGCTACGAGCAGTACTTC. Protein sequence: CATSNANSYEQYF.

The genes are TRBV6-5 and TRBJ2-3; 8 bases agree with TRBD1. The CDR3 spans 16 residues. Per the germline V gene, CDR1 is MNHEY and CDR2 is SVGAGI. V shed 0 bases, J shed 2 bases, and the junction held 4 bases outside the gene matches. The CDR3 is CASSYSGQDLTDTQYF. In DNA, the CDR3 is TGTGCCAGCAGTTACTCGGGACAGGATCTCACAGATACGCAGTATTTT.

V gene TRBV20-1 combines with J gene TRBJ2-5, with D perhaps TRBD2 (5 bases). V was cut by 6 bases and J by 2 bases, with 16 bases left in between. The CDR3 runs 14 residues. Per germline, CDR1 DFQATT and CDR2 SNEGSKA (reference sequence). The CDR3 bases are TGCAGTGCCCCTCCGCACGGGAAGCAAGAGACCCAGTACTTC. This translates into CSAPPHGKQETQYF.

This chain connects TRBV5-4 to TRBJ2-1; the match to TRBD1 covers 8 bases. CDR1 and CDR2 from the germline V gene are SGHNT and YYREEE (reference sequence). The ends lost 4 bases at V and 3 bases at J; junction bases unmatched: 6. The CDR3 loop spans 15 amino acids. CDR3 DNA: TGTGCCAGCAGCGCAGGGGGCGCGGTCTACAATGAGCAGTTCTTC. As protein: CASSAGGAVYNEQFF.

The gene calls are TRBV5-1 and TRBJ2-5, with 12 positions matching TRBD2. V lost 4 bases to trimming and J lost 2 bases; unmatched junction nucleotides: 3. CDR3 length equals 15 residues. CDR1 and CDR2 (germline): SGHRS, YFSETQ. The CDR3 DNA reads TGCGCCAGCAGCACAGGACTAGCGGGGCAAGAGACCCAGTACTTC. Encoded protein: CASSTGLAGQETQYF.

The chain couples TRBV5-1 to TRBJ2-1, with D perhaps TRBD1 (6 bases). Trimming cost V 2 bases and J 7 bases, with 16 bases left between them. Germline CDR1 reads SGHRS; CDR2 reads YFSETQ. This CDR3 spans 15 amino acids. CDR3 region: CASSLQGSYGNEQFF. The DNA for the CDR3 is TGCGCCAGCAGCTTACAGGGAAGTTACGGAAATGAGCAGTTCTTC.

This clonotype was recorded a few times. V and J are TRBV4-1 and TRBJ2-5; D ambiguous. In germline, CDR1 is MGHRA, CDR2 YSYEKL. V lost 3 bases and J 2 bases, leaving 10 bases between the germline ends. This CDR3 region has 14 residues. In DNA form, the CDR3 reads TGCGCCAGCAGCCAGCCACAGTTGCAAGAGACCCAGTACTTC. The encoded protein is CASSQPQLQETQYF.